This T cell receptor beta chain stems from a study of blood T cell repertoires in COVID-19. Overall study context: Samples came from the United States, Italy and Spain, spanning acute and convalescent COVID-19. Sources were T cells, B-cell-depleted T cells, or PBMCs; the material itself was cDNA or gDNA.

As originally analysed: Amplified reference gene primers provided the basis for estimating nucleated cell counts. Assay: immunoSEQ multiplex PCR; the TCRdb copy retains only in-frame clones and omits some. The DNA gave D and trimming, while V, J and clone size come from that table. The sample holds 130,000 or so clones, around 83% seen once. This clone showed up just once. This CDR3 comprises 19 residues. The TCR was taken from a human donor in a cohort sampled during active COVID-19. The J gene is TRBJ2-5, the V gene TRBV21-1; the table's D call of TRBD2 was not tested on the DNA. TRBV21-1 is annotated as a pseudogene. Sequencing was carried out using peripheral blood. The CDR3 DNA follows: TGTGCCAGCAGCATTTGTGGGTCTAGCGGGAGTCAGAGTCAAGAGACCCAGTACTTC. It is translated as CASSICGSSGSQSQETQYF.